These 23 T cell receptor beta chains share one sample of origin, sequenced in a study of T-cell memory formation after mild COVID-19. TCRdb re-called the 5' RACE reads through MiXCR, storing one row per CDR3 protein. The sample records a few hundred thousand distinct CDR3 sequences, 28% being singletons. Sequencing was carried out using PBMCs or a T cell subset sorted from them (not recorded which). The source is an adult woman who had mild COVID-19 (a few samples of this study predate the infection). Cell type and time point are not known.

The chain is built from TRBV6-5 and TRBJ2-3; tentative D call: TRBD2 (6 bases). Germline V gene data show CDR1 as MNHEY and CDR2 as SVGAGI. V was shortened by 9 bases and J by 6 bases, with 13 bases between the two germline ends. The CDR3 consists of 12 residues. CDR3 nucleotides: TGTGCCAGTACCGCCCGGGGGGATACGCAGTATTTT. Protein product: CASTARGDTQYF.

Only a few counts were recorded for this clonotype. The chain joins TRBV5-1 to TRBJ2-2; tentatively, D is TRBD1 (6 bases). V lost 3 bases to trimming and J lost 6 bases, with 12 bases between them. The CDR3 is 14 amino acids. Germline lookup yields CDR1 SGHRS and CDR2 YFSETQ. CDR3 sequence (DNA): TGCGCCAGCAGCTGGACAGCAGGGTCCGGGGAGCTGTTTTTT. Translated: CASSWTAGSGELFF. Combining the CDR3 with reference TRBV5-1 and TRBJ2-2 gives the whole variable domain KAGVTQTPRYLIKTRGQQVTLSCSPISGHRSVSWYQQTPGQGLQFLFEYFSETQRNKGNFPGRFSGRQFSNSRSEMNVSTLELGDSALYLCASSWTAGSGELFFGEGSRLTVL.

At least ten counts were recorded for this clonotype. The gene calls are TRBV5-6 and TRBJ2-1, with 13 bases fitting TRBD2. This CDR3 contains 15 residues. CDR1 is SGHDT, CDR2 YYEEEE, per germline. V dropped 4 bases and J dropped 7; count of bases not matched to a gene: 5. This CDR3 reads CASSLLAGGRNEQFF. CDR3 bases: TGTGCCAGCAGCCTACTAGCGGGGGGGCGGAATGAGCAGTTCTTC.

Only one count was recorded for this clonotype. This chain uses TRBV7-9 with TRBJ1-6; 7 bases line up with TRBD1. The trim removed 1 base at V and 6 bases at J, leaving 9 bases unmatched. Per the germline V gene, CDR1 is SEHNR and CDR2 is FQNEAQ (reference sequence). The CDR3 runs to 17 residues. The CDR3 is CASSLDWDSPTNSPLHF. DNA for the CDR3: TGTGCCAGCAGCTTAGATTGGGACAGTCCTACTAATTCACCCCTCCACTTT.

The CDR3 bases are TGTGCCAGCAGTGTGGGACTAGCGGGAGATTTTGACGAGCAGTACTTC. The encoded protein is CASSVGLAGDFDEQYF. The gene calls are TRBV27 and TRBJ2-7; 14 nucleotides line up with TRBD2. This CDR3 is 16 amino acids long. The germline gives CDR1 MNHEY, CDR2 SMNVEV (reference sequence). The junction had 8 bases not matched to a gene; V was cut back by 5 bases and J by 5 bases.

This clonotype turned up a few times. The rearrangement joins TRBV5-1 to TRBJ2-4, with D maybe TRBD1 (6 bases). CDR1 SGHRS and CDR2 YFSETQ come from the germline V gene. The V end was cut by 3 bases, the J end by 0 bases, with 13 bases between. CDR3 length equals 16 residues. Here the CDR3 reads CASSSDRRIAKNIQYF. The CDR3 coding sequence is TGCGCCAGCAGCTCCGACAGGAGAATAGCCAAAAACATTCAGTACTTC.

The V gene is TRBV30, the J gene TRBJ2-1; D gene ambiguous. V was pared by 0 bases and J by 1 base, with 7 bases between. Germline V CDR1 and CDR2: GTSNPN, SVGIG (reference sequence). This CDR3 is 14 amino acids long. The CDR3 loop reads CAWSVSGSYNEQFF. In DNA, the CDR3 is TGTGCCTGGAGTGTCTCGGGTTCCTACAATGAGCAGTTCTTC.

This clonotype was recorded a few times. The chain recombines TRBV24-1 with TRBJ2-7; TRBD1 matches at 9 bases. With V trimmed by 3 bases and J by 2 bases, 4 bases remained unmatched. Germline CDR1 is KGHDR and CDR2 is SFDVKD. The CDR3 extends over 15 amino acids. As DNA, the CDR3 is TGTGCCACCAGTGATATGCGACAGGGGGCCTACGAGCAGTACTTC. Translating gives CATSDMRQGAYEQYF.

The V gene is TRBV7-8, the J gene TRBJ2-2, with TRBD2 identical over 10 bases. V gave up 1 base and J gave up 0 bases; unmatched junction bases: 11. CDR1 is SGHVS, CDR2 FQNEAQ, per germline. CDR3 size: 20 residues. The CDR3 spells CASSLVVRLAGVANTGELFF. In DNA, the CDR3 is TGTGCCAGCAGCTTAGTGGTCCGGCTAGCGGGAGTCGCGAACACCGGGGAGCTGTTTTTT. Full variable domain (outside the CDR3, taken from reference TRBV7-8 and TRBJ2-2): GAGVSQSPRYKVAKRGQDVALRCDPISGHVSLFWYQQALGQGPEFLTYFQNEAQLDKSGLPSDRFFAERPEGSVSTLKIQRTQQEDSAVYLCASSLVVRLAGVANTGELFFGEGSRLTVL.

The CDR3 region is CASSFEGGGAYEQYF. In nucleotides, the CDR3 is TGTGCCAGCAGCTTTGAGGGCGGGGGGGCCTACGAGCAGTACTTC. This chain joins TRBV7-2 and TRBJ2-7; TRBD2 aligns across 9 bases. With V trimmed by 3 bases and J by 2 bases, 5 bases remained unmatched. Germline loops: CDR1 SGHTA, CDR2 FQGNSA. The CDR3 is 15 residues long.

V usage is TRBV4-2 and J usage is TRBJ1-4; D is perhaps TRBD1 (5 bases). V was pared by 4 bases and J by 6 bases, with 12 bases between. The CDR3 loop spans 14 amino acids. Germline CDR1 and CDR2: LGHNA and YNFKEQ. The CDR3 DNA sequence: TGTGCCAGCAGCCCCGGAGGGGCGGATGAAAAACTGTTTTTT. Amino acids: CASSPGGADEKLFF.

This clonotype was seen a handful of times. The chain carries TRBV4-1 and TRBJ2-1; 8 nucleotides line up with TRBD2. The CDR3 is 17 amino acids. The ends lost 4 bases at V and 2 bases at J; junction bases unmatched: 10. Germline V gives CDR1 MGHRA, CDR2 YSYEKL. The CDR3 sequence: CASSPEVSGGPYNEQFF. In DNA, the CDR3 is TGCGCCAGCAGCCCGGAGGTCAGCGGGGGCCCCTACAATGAGCAGTTCTTC.

The rearrangement links TRBV27 to TRBJ1-5; D is ambiguous. With 4 bases removed from V and 2 bases from J, the gap between germline ends came to 6 bases. Germline V gene sequence: CDR1 MNHEY, CDR2 SMNVEV (reference sequence). The CDR3 runs 13 residues. CDR3 in amino acids: CASSSSGNQPQHF. Here the CDR3 DNA reads TGTGCCAGCAGTTCTTCTGGCAATCAGCCCCAGCATTTT.

This clonotype has more than one count but fewer than ten. This chain links TRBV18 with TRBJ2-1; D gene unclear. CDR1 is KGHSH, CDR2 LQKENI, per germline. V dropped 3 bases and J dropped 9 bases, with 12 bases sitting between them. The CDR3 spans 13 residues. The chain's CDR3 is CASSPPSTGEQFF. The CDR3 DNA sequence: TGTGCCAGCTCACCCCCCTCCACGGGTGAGCAGTTCTTC.

This clonotype turned up a few times. The V call is TRBV2, the J call TRBJ2-5; D call uncertain. Germline CDR1 SNHLY, CDR2 FYNNEI. This CDR3 spans 13 amino acids. Trimming left V 3 bases short and J 7 bases short, with 12 bases between. The CDR3 spells CASSDPRRRTQYF. The CDR3 DNA is TGTGCCAGCAGTGACCCCCGCAGGCGGACCCAGTACTTC. The complete variable domain, with remaining parts taken from reference TRBV2 and TRBJ2-5, reads EPEVTQTPSHQVTQMGQEVILRCVPISNHLYFYWYRQILGQKVEFLVSFYNNEISEKSEIFDDQFSVERPDGSNFTLKIRSTKLEDSAMYFCASSDPRRRTQYFGPGTRLLVL.

This clonotype was seen a handful of times. V gene TRBV5-6 combines with J gene TRBJ2-6; D is undetermined. The CDR3 length is 12 residues. The V and J ends lost 7 bases and 8 bases respectively, with 10 bases between them. The germline gives CDR1 SGHDT, CDR2 YYEEEE. CDR3 sequence: CASRRATNVLTF. The CDR3, as DNA: TGTGCCAGCCGCCGGGCTACCAACGTCCTGACTTTC.

This chain links TRBV6-1 with TRBJ2-7; D is possibly TRBD2 (5 bases). The CDR3 extends over 13 amino acids. Germline loops: CDR1 MNHNS, CDR2 SASEGT. V was cut by 3 bases and J by 3 bases, with 9 bases left in between. Here the CDR3 reads CASSDEGIYEQYF. The CDR3 region has the DNA TGTGCCAGCAGTGATGAGGGAATCTACGAGCAGTACTTC.

This chain joins TRBV11-3 and TRBJ2-1; TRBD2 matches 13 bases. J gave up 7 bases and V 3 bases, and 6 bases lay outside the gene matches. Germline CDR1 reads SGHNT; CDR2 reads YENEEA. This CDR3 contains 16 residues. The DNA for the CDR3 is TGTGCCAGCAGCTTCCGAACTAGCGGGAGGGTAAATGAGCAGTTCTTC. Translated, it gives CASSFRTSGRVNEQFF.

The V and J genes are TRBV2 and TRBJ2-1; no clear D gene. V lost 4 bases and J 0 bases, leaving 10 bases between the germline ends. Looked up from germline, CDR1 is SNHLY and CDR2 is FYNNEI. The CDR3 contains 15 residues. DNA for the CDR3: TGTGCCAGCAGTGGAGGCCCCAGCTCCTACAATGAGCAGTTCTTC. Residues: CASSGGPSSYNEQFF.

The sample holds a few counts of this clonotype. V usage is TRBV7-9 and J usage is TRBJ2-7; a weak D match, TRBD1 (6 bases). CDR3 length: 14 amino acids. Trimming removed 5 bases at V and 3 bases at J, with 14 bases between. Germline CDR1 and CDR2: SEHNR and FQNEAQ (reference sequence). The DNA for the CDR3 is TGTGCCAGCAGCCACAGGGTGGGGAACTACGAGCAGTACTTC. Residues: CASSHRVGNYEQYF. Supplemented by reference TRBV7-9 and TRBJ2-7, the full variable domain reads DTGVSQNPRHKITKRGQNVTFRCDPISEHNRLYWYRQTLGQGPEFLTYFQNEAQLEKSRLLSDRFSAERPKGSFSTLEIQRTEQGDSAMYLCASSHRVGNYEQYFGPGTRLTVT.

The chain combines TRBV7-8 with TRBJ2-1, with 11 positions matching TRBD2. V shed 2 bases, J shed 0 bases, and the junction held 9 bases outside the gene matches. The CDR3 loop spans 19 amino acids. The germline gives CDR1 SGHVS, CDR2 FQNEAQ. CDR3 in amino acids: CASSLSLAGALSSYNEQFF. The CDR3 DNA follows: TGTGCCAGCAGCTTATCACTAGCGGGGGCCCTGAGCTCCTACAATGAGCAGTTCTTC.

V and J are TRBV7-9 and TRBJ2-1; D gene uncertain. The V gene's germline CDR1 is SEHNR and CDR2 FQNEAQ (reference sequence). Between the trimmed V and J ends, which lost 10 bases and 7 bases, there was a span of 11 bases. The CDR3 has 11 residues. The CDR3 coding sequence is TGTGCCACCCGGTGGTCAAATGAGCAGTTCTTC. Residues: CATRWSNEQFF.

The genes are TRBV7-8 and TRBJ1-1, with 9 bases aligning to TRBD1. This CDR3 has 16 amino acids. V was clipped by 5 bases and J by 0 bases; unmatched bases: 7. The germline V gene encodes CDR1 SGHVS and CDR2 FQNEAQ. The CDR3 reads CASSQQGAGMNTEAFF. The CDR3 bases are TGTGCCAGCAGCCAACAGGGGGCCGGTATGAACACTGAAGCTTTCTTT. Combining the CDR3 with reference TRBV7-8 and TRBJ1-1 gives the whole variable domain GAGVSQSPRYKVAKRGQDVALRCDPISGHVSLFWYQQALGQGPEFLTYFQNEAQLDKSGLPSDRFFAERPEGSVSTLKIQRTQQEDSAVYLCASSQQGAGMNTEAFFGQGTRLTVV.